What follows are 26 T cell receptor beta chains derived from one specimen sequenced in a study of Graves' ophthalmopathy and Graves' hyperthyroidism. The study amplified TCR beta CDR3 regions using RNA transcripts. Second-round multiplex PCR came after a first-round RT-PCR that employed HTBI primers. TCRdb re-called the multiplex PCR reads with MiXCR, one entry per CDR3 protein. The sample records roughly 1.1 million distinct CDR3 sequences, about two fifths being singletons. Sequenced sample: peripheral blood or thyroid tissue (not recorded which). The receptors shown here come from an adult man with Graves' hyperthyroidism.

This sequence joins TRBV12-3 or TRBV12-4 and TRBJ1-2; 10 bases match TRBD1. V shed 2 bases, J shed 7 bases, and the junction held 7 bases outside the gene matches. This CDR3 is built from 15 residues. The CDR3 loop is CASSLYWRTGGGYTF. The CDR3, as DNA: TGTGCCAGCAGTTTATACTGGAGGACAGGGGGTGGCTACACCTTC.

The CDR3 DNA sequence: TGTGCCAGCAGCAACGGGGGTATGGGTGAAGCTTTCTTT. Translated: CASSNGGMGEAFF. The J gene is TRBJ1-1, the V gene TRBV6-6, with D possibly TRBD1 on 5 matching bases. The V end was cut by 6 bases, the J end by 7 bases, with 15 bases between. Germline CDR1 reads MNHNY; CDR2 reads SVGAGI (reference sequence). This CDR3 comprises 13 residues.

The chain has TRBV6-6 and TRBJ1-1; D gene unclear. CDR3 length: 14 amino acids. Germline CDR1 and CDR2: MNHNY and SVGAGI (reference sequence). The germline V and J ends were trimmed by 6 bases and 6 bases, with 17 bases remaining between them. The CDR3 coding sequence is TGTGCCAGCAGCCGGAGTGGGGAACACGCTGAAGCTTTCTTT. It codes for CASSRSGEHAEAFF.

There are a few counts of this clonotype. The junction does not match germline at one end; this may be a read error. The CDR3 coding sequence is TGTGCCAGCAGTTCGACAGATCTCTCCTACGAGCAGTACTTC. It specifies CASSSTDLSYEQYF. The V call is TRBV10-3, the J call TRBJ2-7, with D maybe TRBD1 (5 bases). The CDR3 consists of 14 residues. Germline V lookup: CDR1 ENHRY, CDR2 SYGVKD.

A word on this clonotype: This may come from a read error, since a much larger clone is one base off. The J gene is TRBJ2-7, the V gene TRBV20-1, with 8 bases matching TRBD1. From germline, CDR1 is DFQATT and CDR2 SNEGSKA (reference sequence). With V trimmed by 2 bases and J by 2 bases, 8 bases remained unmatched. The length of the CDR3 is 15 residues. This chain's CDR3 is CSARLPTGAAYEQYF. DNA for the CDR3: TGCAGTGCTAGACTACCGACAGGGGCAGCCTACGAGCAGTACTTC.

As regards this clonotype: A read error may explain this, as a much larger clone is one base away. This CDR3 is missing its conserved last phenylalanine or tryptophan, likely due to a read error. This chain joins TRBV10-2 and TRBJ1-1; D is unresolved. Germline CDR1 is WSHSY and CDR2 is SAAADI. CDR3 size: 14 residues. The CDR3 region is CASSLELRRTEAFS. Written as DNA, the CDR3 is TGTGCCAGCAGTCTCGAACTCCGTAGGACTGAAGCTTTCTCT.

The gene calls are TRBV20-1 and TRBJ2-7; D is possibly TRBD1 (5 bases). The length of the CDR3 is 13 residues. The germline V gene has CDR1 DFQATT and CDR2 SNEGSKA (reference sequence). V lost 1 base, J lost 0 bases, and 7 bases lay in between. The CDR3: CSARGTNSYEQYF. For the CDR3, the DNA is TGCAGTGCTAGAGGGACAAACTCCTACGAGCAGTACTTC.

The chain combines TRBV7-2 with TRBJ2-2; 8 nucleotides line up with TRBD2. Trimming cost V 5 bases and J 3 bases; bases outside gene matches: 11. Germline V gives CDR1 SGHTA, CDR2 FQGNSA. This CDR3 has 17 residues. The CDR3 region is CASSPSASGSYTGELFF. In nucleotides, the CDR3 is TGTGCCAGCAGCCCATCCGCCAGCGGGAGCTACACCGGGGAGCTGTTTTTT.

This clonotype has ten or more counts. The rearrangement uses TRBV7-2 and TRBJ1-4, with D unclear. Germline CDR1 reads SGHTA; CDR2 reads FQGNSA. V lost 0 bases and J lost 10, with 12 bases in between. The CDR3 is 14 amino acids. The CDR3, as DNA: TGTGCCAGCAGCTTAGCGCCGGTGACGGGAAAACTGTTTTTT. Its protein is CASSLAPVTGKLFF. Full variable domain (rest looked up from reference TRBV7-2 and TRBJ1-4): GAGVSQSPSNKVTEKGKDVELRCDPISGHTALYWYRQSLGQGLEFLIYFQGNSAPDKSGLPSDRFSAERTGGSVSTLTIQRTQQEDSAVYLCASSLAPVTGKLFFGSGTQLSVL.

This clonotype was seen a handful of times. The DNA of the CDR3 is TGCGCCAGTCGACAGGGACCGAACACCGGGGAGCTGTTTTTT. Encoded protein: CASRQGPNTGELFF. The gene calls are TRBV10-2 and TRBJ2-2, with 7 bases identical to TRBD1. The V gene's germline CDR1 is WSHSY and CDR2 SAAADI. J was trimmed by 0 bases and V by 9 bases; bases with no gene match: 4. The CDR3 consists of 14 residues.

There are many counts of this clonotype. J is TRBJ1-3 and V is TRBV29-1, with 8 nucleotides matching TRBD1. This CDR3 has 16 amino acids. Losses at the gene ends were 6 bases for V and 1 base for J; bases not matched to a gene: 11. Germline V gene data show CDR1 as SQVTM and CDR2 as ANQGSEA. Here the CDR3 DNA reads TGCAGCGTGGTACCGGGACAGGCCCGATCTGGAAACACCATATATTTT. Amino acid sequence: CSVVPGQARSGNTIYF.

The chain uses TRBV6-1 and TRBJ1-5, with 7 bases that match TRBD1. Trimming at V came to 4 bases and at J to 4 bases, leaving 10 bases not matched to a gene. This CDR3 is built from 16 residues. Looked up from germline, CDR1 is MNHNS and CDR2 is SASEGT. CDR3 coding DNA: TGTGCCAGCAGTGGGGAACAGGGGTTGGTAAATCAGCCCCAGCATTTT. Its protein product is CASSGEQGLVNQPQHF.

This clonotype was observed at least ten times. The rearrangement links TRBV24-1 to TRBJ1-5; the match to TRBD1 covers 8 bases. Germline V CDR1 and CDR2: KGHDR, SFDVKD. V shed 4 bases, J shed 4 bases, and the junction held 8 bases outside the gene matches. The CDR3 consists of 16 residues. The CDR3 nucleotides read TGTGCCACCAGTGACACAGACAGGGGCCCAAATCAGCCCCAGCATTTT. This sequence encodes CATSDTDRGPNQPQHF.

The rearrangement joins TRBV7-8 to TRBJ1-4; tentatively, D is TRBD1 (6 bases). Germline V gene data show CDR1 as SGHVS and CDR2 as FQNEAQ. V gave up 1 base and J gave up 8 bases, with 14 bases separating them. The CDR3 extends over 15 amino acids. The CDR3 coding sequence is TGTGCCAGCAGCTTAGGGGCAGGGGAACGGGAAAAACTGTTTTTT. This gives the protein CASSLGAGEREKLFF.

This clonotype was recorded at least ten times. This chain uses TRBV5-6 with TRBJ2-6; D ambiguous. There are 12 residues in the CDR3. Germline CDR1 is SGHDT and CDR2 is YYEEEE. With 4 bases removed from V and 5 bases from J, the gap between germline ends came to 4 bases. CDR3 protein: CASSVWANVLTF. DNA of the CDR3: TGTGCCAGCAGCGTTTGGGCCAACGTCCTGACTTTC.

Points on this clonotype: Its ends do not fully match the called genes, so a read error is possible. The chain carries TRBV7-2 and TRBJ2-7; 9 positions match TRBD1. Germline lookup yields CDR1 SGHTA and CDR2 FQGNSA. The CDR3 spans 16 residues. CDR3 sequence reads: CASSLRPGQGLYKQYF. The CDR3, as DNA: TGTGCCAGCAGCTTAAGGCCGGGACAGGGACTCTACAAGCAGTACTTC.

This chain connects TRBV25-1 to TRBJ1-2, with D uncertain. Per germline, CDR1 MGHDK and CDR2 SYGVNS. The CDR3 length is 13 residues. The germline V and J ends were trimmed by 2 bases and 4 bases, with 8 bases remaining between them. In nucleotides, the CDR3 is TGTGCCAGCAGTGAAGGTGGGGTCTATGGCTACACCTTC. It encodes CASSEGGVYGYTF.

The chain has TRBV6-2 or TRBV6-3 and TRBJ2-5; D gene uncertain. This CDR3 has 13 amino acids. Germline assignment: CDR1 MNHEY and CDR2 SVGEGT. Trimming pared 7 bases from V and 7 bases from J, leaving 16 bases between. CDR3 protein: CASKGTSLGTQYF. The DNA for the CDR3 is TGTGCCAGCAAGGGAACTTCCCTGGGGACCCAGTACTTC.

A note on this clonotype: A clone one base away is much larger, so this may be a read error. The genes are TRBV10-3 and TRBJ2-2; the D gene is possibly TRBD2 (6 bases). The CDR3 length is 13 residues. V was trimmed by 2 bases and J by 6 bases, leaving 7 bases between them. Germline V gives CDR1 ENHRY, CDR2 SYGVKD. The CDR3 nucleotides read TGTGCCATCAGTGAGAGGGACTCCGGGGAGCTGTTTTTT. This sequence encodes CAISERDSGELFF.

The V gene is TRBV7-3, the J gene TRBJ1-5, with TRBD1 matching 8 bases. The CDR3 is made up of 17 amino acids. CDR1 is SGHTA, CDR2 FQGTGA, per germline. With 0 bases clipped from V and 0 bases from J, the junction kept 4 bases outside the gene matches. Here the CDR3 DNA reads TGTGCCAGCAGCTTAACCGGACAGGGCGTTAGCAATCAGCCCCAGCATTTT. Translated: CASSLTGQGVSNQPQHF. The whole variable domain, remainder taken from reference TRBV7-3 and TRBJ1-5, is GAGVSQTPSNKVTEKGKYVELRCDPISGHTALYWYRQSLGQGPEFLIYFQGTGAADDSGLPNDRFFAVRPEGSVSTLKIQRTERGDSAVYLCASSLTGQGVSNQPQHFGDGTRLSIL.

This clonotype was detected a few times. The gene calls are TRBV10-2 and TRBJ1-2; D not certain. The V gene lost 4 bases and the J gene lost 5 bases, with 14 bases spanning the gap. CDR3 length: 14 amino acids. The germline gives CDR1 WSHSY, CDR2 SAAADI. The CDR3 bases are TGCGCCAGCAGTGTCGGACGAAAATCTTATGGCTACACCTTC. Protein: CASSVGRKSYGYTF.

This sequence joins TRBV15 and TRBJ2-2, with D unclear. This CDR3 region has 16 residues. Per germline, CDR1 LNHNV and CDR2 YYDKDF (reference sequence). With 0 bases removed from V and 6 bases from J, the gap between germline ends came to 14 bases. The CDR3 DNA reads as TGTGCCACCAGCAGAGATCTGGCCGGCATGGCCGGGGAGCTGTTTTTT. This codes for CATSRDLAGMAGELFF.

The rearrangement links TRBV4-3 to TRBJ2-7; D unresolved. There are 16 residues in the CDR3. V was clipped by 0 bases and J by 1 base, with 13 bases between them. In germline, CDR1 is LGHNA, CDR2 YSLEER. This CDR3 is CASSQELSEKSYEQYF. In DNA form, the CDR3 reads TGCGCCAGCAGCCAAGAGCTATCTGAAAAGTCCTACGAGCAGTACTTC.

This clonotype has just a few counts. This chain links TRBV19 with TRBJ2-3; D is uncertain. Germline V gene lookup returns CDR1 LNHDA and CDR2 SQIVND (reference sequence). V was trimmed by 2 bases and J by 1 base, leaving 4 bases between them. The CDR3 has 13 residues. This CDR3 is CASSIWGTDTQYF. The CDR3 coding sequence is TGTGCCAGTAGTATATGGGGCACAGATACGCAGTATTTT.

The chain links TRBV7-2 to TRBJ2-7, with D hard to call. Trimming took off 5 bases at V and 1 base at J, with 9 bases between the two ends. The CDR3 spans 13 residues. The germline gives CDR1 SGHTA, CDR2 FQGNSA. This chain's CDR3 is CASSHSSSYEQYF. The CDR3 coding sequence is TGTGCCAGCAGCCATAGCAGTTCCTACGAGCAGTACTTC.

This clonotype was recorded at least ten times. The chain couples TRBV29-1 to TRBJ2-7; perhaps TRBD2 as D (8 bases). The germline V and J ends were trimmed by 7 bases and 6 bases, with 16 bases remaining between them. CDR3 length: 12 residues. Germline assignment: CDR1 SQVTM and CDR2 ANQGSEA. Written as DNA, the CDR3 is TGCAGCGCAGGGGGACTAGTTGGCGAGCAGTACTTC. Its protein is CSAGGLVGEQYF.